Here is one T cell receptor beta chain with its context. Seattle patients were enrolled while actively infected and followed longitudinally. The entry originates in a study of blood T cell repertoires in COVID-19. The CDR3 contains 15 residues. The germline V gene encodes CDR1 SNHLY and CDR2 FYNNEI. Losses at the gene ends were 4 bases for V and 4 bases for J; bases not matched to a gene: 8. The authors' processing: Reference gene primer amplification yielded estimated nucleated cell counts. The data were produced by immunoSEQ multiplex PCR, yet TCRdb's version contains in-frame clones alone and is incomplete. Clone size and the V and J calls come from that table; the DNA yielded D and trimming. The table records hundreds of thousands of clones, around nine tenths of them present only once.

The rearrangement links TRBV2 to TRBJ2-7; TRBD2 agrees at 9 bases. Sequencing was carried out using peripheral blood. The sequence came from a woman in her 70s with COVID-19, enrolled during active disease. DNA for the CDR3: TGTGCCAGCAGTGTAGTAGCGGGGGAGTTTTACGAGCAGTACTTC. This codes for CASSVVAGEFYEQYF.